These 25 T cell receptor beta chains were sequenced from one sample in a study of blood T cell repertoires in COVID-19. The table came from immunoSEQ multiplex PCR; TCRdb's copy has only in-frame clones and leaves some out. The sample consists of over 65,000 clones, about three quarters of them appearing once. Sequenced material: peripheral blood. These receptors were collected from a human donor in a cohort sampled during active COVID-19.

CDR3 sequence (DNA): TGTGCCACCTGGGACTCGAACACTGAAGCTTTCTTT. The encoded protein is CATWDSNTEAFF. The V and J genes are TRBV28 and TRBJ1-1; possible D gene TRBD1, 5 bases. The CDR3 covers 12 residues. The germline gives CDR1 MDHEN, CDR2 SYDVKM. Trimming took 10 bases from V and 1 from J, leaving 10 bases between them.

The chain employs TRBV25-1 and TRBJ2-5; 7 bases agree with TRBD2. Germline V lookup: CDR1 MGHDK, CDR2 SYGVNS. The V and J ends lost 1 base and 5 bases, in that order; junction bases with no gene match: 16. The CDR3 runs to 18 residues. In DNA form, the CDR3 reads TGTGCCAGCAGTGAATCCGGCAAAGGGGAGGGGATTCAGGAGACCCAGTACTTC. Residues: CASSESGKGEGIQETQYF.

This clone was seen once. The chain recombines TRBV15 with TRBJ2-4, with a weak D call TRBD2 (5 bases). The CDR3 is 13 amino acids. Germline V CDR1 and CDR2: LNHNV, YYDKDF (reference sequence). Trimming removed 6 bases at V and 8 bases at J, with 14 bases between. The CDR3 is CATRTGYGDIQYF. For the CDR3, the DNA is TGTGCCACCAGGACCGGGTACGGGGACATTCAGTACTTC.

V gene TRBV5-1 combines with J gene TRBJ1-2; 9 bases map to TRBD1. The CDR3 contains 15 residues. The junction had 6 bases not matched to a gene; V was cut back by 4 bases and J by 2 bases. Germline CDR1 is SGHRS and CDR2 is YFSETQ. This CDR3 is CASSPRDRANYGYTF. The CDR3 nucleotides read TGCGCCAGCAGCCCACGGGACAGGGCCAACTATGGCTACACCTTC.

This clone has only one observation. CDR3 nucleotides: TGTGCCAGCAGTAGGGGGGGGCAGACTAACAATGAGCAGTTCTTC. It encodes CASSRGGQTNNEQFF. This chain links TRBV6-4 with TRBJ2-1, with a weak D call TRBD2 (7 bases). From germline, CDR1 is MRHNA and CDR2 SNTAGT. The CDR3 extends over 15 amino acids. Trimming removed 5 bases from V and 5 bases from J, with 16 bases in between.

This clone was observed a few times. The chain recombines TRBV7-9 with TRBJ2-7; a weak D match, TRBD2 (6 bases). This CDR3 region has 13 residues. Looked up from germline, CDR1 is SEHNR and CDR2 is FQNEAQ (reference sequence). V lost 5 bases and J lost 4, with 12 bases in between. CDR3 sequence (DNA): TGTGCCAGCAGCCGGGACTTTACGTACGAGCAGTACTTC. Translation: CASSRDFTYEQYF.

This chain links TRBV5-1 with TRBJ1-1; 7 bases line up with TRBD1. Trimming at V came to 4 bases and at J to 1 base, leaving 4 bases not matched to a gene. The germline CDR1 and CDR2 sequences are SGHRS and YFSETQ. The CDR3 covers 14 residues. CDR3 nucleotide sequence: TGCGCCAGCAGCCCGACAGGGCAGAACACTGAAGCTTTCTTT. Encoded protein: CASSPTGQNTEAFF.

DNA for the CDR3: TGTGCCAGCAGTCCGACTAGCGGGACCTACAATGAGCAGTTCTTC. Residues: CASSPTSGTYNEQFF. The chain links TRBV6-2 or TRBV6-3 to TRBJ2-1; TRBD2 agrees at 11 bases. This CDR3 region has 15 residues. The germline CDR1 and CDR2 sequences are MNHEY and SVGEGT. V was clipped by 5 bases and J by 2 bases; unmatched bases: 2.

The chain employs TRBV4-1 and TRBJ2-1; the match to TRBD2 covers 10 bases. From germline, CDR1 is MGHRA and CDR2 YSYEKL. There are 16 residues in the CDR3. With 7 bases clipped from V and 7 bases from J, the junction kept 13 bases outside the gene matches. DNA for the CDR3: TGCGCCAGCAATAGAAGTCCGGGACTAGCGCGAAATGAGCAGTTCTTC. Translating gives CASNRSPGLARNEQFF.

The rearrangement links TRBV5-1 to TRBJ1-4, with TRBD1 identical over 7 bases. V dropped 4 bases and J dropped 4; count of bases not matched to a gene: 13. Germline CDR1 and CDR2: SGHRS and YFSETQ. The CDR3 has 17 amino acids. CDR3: CASSPQGEPGINEKLFF. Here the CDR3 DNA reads TGCGCCAGCAGCCCCCAGGGGGAACCTGGTATTAATGAAAAACTGTTTTTT. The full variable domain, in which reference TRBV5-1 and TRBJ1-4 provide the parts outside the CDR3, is KAGVTQTPRYLIKTRGQQVTLSCSPISGHRSVSWYQQTPGQGLQFLFEYFSETQRNKGNFPGRFSGRQFSNSRSEMNVSTLELGDSALYLCASSPQGEPGINEKLFFGSGTQLSVL.

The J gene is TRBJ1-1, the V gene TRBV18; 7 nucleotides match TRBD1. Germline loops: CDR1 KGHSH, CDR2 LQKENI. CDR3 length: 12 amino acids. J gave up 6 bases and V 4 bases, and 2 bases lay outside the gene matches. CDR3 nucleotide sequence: TGTGCCAGCTCACACAGGGGCGCTGAAGCTTTCTTT. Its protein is CASSHRGAEAFF.

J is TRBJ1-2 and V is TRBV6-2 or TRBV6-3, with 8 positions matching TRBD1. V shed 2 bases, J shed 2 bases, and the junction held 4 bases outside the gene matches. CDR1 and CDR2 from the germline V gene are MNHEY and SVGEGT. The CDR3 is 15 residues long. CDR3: CASSYNYRGNYGYTF. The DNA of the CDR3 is TGTGCCAGCAGTTACAATTACAGGGGGAACTATGGCTACACCTTC.

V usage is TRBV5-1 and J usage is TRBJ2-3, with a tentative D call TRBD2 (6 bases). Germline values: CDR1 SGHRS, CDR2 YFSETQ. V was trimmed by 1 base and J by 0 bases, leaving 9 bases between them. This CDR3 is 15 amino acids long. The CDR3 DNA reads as TGCGCCAGCAGCTTGTGGGGGGTTAGCACAGATACGCAGTATTTT. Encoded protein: CASSLWGVSTDTQYF.

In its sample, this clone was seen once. The CDR3, as DNA: TGTGCCAGCATCTCACGAAGGGGTACGCAGTATTTT. Amino acids: CASISRRGTQYF. The V gene is TRBV27, the J gene TRBJ2-3; weak D call: TRBD1 (5 bases). CDR1 is MNHEY and CDR2 is SMNVEV in the germline V gene (reference sequence). The CDR3 loop spans 12 amino acids. The V and J ends lost 7 bases and 8 bases respectively, with 13 bases between them.

The CDR3 DNA follows: TGTGCCAGTAGTGGGGGACACTCCTACGAGCAGTACTTC. Translation gives CASSGGHSYEQYF. The V gene is TRBV19, the J gene TRBJ2-7; D may be TRBD1 (6 bases). V lost 5 bases and J lost 0, with 8 bases in between. The CDR3 has 13 amino acids. Per the germline V gene, CDR1 is LNHDA and CDR2 is SQIVND (reference sequence). The entire variable domain, with the rest obtained from reference TRBV19 and TRBJ2-7, is as follows: DGGITQSPKYLFRKEGQNVTLSCEQNLNHDAMYWYRQDPGQGLRLIYYSQIVNDFQKGDIAEGYSVSREKKESFPLTVTSAQKNPTAFYLCASSGGHSYEQYFGPGTRLTVT.

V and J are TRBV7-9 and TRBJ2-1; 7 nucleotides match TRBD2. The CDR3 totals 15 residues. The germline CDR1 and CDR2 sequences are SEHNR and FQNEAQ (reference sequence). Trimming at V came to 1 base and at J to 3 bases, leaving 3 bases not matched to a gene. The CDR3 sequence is CASSLGAGVYNEQFF. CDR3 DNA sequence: TGTGCCAGCAGCTTAGGGGCGGGAGTCTACAATGAGCAGTTCTTC. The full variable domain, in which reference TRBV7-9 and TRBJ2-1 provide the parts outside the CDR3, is DTGVSQNPRHKITKRGQNVTFRCDPISEHNRLYWYRQTLGQGPEFLTYFQNEAQLEKSRLLSDRFSAERPKGSFSTLEIQRTEQGDSAMYLCASSLGAGVYNEQFFGPGTRLTVL.

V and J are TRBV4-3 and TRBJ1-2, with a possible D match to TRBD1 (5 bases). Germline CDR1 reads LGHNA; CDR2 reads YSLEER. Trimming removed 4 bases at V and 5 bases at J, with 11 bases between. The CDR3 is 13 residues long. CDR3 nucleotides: TGCGCCAGCAGCCGGGGCAGAAGTTATGGCTACACCTTC. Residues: CASSRGRSYGYTF.

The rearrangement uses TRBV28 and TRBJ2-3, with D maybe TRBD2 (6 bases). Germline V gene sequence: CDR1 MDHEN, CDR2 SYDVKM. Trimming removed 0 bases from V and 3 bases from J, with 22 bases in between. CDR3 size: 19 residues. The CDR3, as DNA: TGTGCCAGCAGTTTATGGGGTTGGTTCCAAGCGGGTGGAACAGATACGCAGTATTTT. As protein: CASSLWGWFQAGGTDTQYF.

CDR3 loop: CASSSLRNSGANVLTF. CDR3 DNA: TGTGCCAGCAGCTCACTCAGGAACTCTGGGGCCAACGTCCTGACTTTC. The chain links TRBV11-2 to TRBJ2-6, with D uncertain. The CDR3 sequence is 16 residues long. V lost 4 bases, J lost 0 bases, and 10 bases lay in between. The germline CDR1 and CDR2 sequences are SGHAT and FQNNGV. Looking up the rest from reference TRBV11-2 and TRBJ2-6 gives the full variable domain: EAGVAQSPRYKIIEKRQSVAFWCNPISGHATLYWYQQILGQGPKLLIQFQNNGVVDDSQLPKDRFSAERLKGVDSTLKIQPAKLEDSAVYLCASSSLRNSGANVLTFGAGSRLTVL.

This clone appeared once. CDR3 DNA sequence: TGTGCCAGCAGTTTATCAGGGGCATGGGGTAATGAAAAACTGTTTTTT. It specifies CASSLSGAWGNEKLFF. The V and J genes are TRBV28 and TRBJ1-4; the D gene is possibly TRBD1 (6 bases). Germline loops: CDR1 MDHEN, CDR2 SYDVKM. This CDR3 contains 16 residues. V shed 1 base and J shed 4 bases, with 13 bases lying between them.

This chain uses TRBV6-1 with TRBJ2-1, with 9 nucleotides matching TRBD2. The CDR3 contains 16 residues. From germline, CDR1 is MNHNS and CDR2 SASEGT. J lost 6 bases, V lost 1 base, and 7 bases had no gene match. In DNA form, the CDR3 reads TGTGCCAGCAGTGAAGGCGGTAGCGGGAGCGTCAATGAGCAGTTCTTC. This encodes CASSEGGSGSVNEQFF.

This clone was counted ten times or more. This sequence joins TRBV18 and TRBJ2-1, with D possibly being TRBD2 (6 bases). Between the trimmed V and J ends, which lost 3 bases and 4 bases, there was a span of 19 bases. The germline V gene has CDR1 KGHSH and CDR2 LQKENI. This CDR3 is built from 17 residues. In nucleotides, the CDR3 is TGTGCCAGCTCACCCCTGGAACGTCTCGGGACTTACAATGAGCAGTTCTTC. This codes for CASSPLERLGTYNEQFF.

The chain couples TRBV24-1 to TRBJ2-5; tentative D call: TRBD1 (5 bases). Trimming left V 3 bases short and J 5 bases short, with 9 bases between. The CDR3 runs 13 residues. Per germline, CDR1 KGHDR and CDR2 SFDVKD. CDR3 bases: TGTGCCACCAGTGATACCCCAGGGGAGACCCAGTACTTC. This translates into CATSDTPGETQYF.

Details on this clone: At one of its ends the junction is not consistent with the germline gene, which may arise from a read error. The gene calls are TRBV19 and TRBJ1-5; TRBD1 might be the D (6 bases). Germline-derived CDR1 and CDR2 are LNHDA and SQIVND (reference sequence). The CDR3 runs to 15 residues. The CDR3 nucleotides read TGTGCCAGTAGTATTAATCCGGGGGGACATCAGCTCCAGCATTTT. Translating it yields CASSINPGGHQLQHF.

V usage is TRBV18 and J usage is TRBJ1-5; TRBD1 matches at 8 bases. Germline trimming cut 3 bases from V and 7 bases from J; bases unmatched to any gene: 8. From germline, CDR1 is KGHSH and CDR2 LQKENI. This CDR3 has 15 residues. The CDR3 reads CASSPTDREGQPQHF. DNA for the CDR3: TGTGCCAGCTCACCGACGGACAGGGAAGGACAGCCCCAGCATTTT.